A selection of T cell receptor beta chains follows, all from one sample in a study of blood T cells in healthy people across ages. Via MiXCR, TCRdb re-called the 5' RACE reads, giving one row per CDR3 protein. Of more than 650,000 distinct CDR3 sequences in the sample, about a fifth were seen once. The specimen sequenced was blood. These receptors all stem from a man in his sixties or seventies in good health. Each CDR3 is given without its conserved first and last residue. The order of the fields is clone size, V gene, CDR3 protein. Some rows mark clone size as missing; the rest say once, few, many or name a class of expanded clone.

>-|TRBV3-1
ASSPRGRHNEQF
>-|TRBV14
ASSHPDRRTTGANVLT
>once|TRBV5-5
ASSLSWGPQPQH
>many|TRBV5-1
ASSLGGRNYGYT
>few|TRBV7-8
ASSQRGAGELF
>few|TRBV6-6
ASTRQGQSTEAF
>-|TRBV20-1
SARAGGHYEQY
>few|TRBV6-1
ASSEIRRARGTGELF
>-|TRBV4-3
ASSQFGSTDTQY
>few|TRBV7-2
ASSRTSGQQETQY
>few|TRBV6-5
ASTKYGRVDYGYT
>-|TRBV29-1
SVWREGQPQH
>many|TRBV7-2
ASSDRTRPPRNEQF
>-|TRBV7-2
ASSFEGQGRYSNQPQH
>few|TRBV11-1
ASSPRERRFFGDTQY
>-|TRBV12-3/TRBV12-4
ASSSVSASTDTQY
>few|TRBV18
ASSPVVGGRSQY
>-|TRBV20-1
SATDSKADTQY
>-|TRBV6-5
ASSYPDWSGTQY
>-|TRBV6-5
ASSWGYGGYT
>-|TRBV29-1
SVDRDGYYGYT
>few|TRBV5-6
ASSLAGLGYEQF
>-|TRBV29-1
SGTSGTQY
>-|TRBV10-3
AISESGTVIQY
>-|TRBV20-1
SARSLRGDTQY
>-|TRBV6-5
ASSYSGTGPFEQY
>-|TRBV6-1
AAARWGIAASYNEQF
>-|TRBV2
ASSPTSGDYNEQF
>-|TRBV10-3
AISDPTSGISSTDTQY
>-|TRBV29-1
SVELPIGTQETQY
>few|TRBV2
ASRGQGTSNQPQH
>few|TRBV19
ACTRDPQPLAGSSSYNEQF
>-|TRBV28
ASSPSPGRLHEQY
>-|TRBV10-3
AISESRLAGPYEQY
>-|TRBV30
AWGTLRGNADTQY
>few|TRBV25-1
ASSETVSGANVLT
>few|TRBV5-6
ASSFAGGYT
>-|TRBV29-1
SVEGQPEETQY
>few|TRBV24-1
ATSDNVAGGSYNEQF
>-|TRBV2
ASREIQETQY
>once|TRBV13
ASSQRVGEKLF
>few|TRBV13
ASSFRSRGNTEAF
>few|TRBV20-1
SARGTAGNTEAF
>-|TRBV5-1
ASSLVQGAREQY
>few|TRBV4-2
ASSQQTEQNSPLH
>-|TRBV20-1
SACRDGNTDTQY
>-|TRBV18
ASSPREDTIY
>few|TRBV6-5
ASSYEGTNTEAF
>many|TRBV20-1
SAPDRGYGYT
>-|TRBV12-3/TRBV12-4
ASSLTPGIEKLF
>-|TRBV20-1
SASPGATNEKLF